Listed here are 21 T cell receptor beta chains from one sample, sequenced in a study of blood T cell repertoires in COVID-19. The assay was immunoSEQ multiplex PCR, and TCRdb's table has in-frame clones only and misses some. The sample holds about 340,000 clones, 85% to 90% seen once. Sequencing was performed on peripheral blood. The source of these receptors is an older woman with COVID-19, enrolled during active disease.

As to this clone: This sample also contains other DNA sequences that code for the same CDR3. The chain uses TRBV9 and TRBJ1-2; the D gene is possibly TRBD1 (5 bases). CDR3 length: 14 residues. From germline, CDR1 is SGDLS and CDR2 YYNGEE. Trimming shortened V by 0 bases and J by 2 bases, and 8 bases separated the two germline ends. The DNA of the CDR3 is TGTGCCAGCAGCGTAGTGTCAGGGAACTATGGCTACACCTTC. Its translation: CASSVVSGNYGYTF.

The chain recombines TRBV28 with TRBJ2-1; D is ambiguous. The germline V gene encodes CDR1 MDHEN and CDR2 SYDVKM. V lost 1 base to trimming and J lost 0 bases, with 7 bases between them. This CDR3 has 15 residues. The CDR3 region is CASSLLSSSYNEQFF. The CDR3 DNA reads as TGTGCCAGCAGTTTATTGTCGAGCTCCTACAATGAGCAGTTCTTC. Variable domain in full (rest from reference TRBV28 and TRBJ2-1): DVKVTQSSRYLVKRTGEKVFLECVQDMDHENMFWYRQDPGLGLRLIYFSYDVKMKEKGDIPEGYSVSREKKERFSLILESASTNQTSMYLCASSLLSSSYNEQFFGPGTRLTVL.

This chain uses TRBV12-3 or TRBV12-4 with TRBJ1-1, with D tentatively TRBD1 (5 bases). The V gene lost 5 bases and the J gene lost 10 bases, with 11 bases spanning the gap. The CDR3 runs 11 residues. The CDR3 sequence is CASSIYQGAFF. The CDR3 nucleotides are TGTGCCAGCAGTATTTACCAGGGAGCTTTCTTT.

V usage is TRBV6-6 and J usage is TRBJ1-2, with 9 bases matching TRBD1. V shed 0 bases and J 2 bases; nucleotides not matched to a gene: 1. Germline CDR1 MNHNY, CDR2 SVGAGI (reference sequence). The CDR3 sequence is 15 residues long. The DNA for the CDR3 is TGTGCCAGCAGTTACTCAGGACAGGGGAACTATGGCTACACCTTC. Residues: CASSYSGQGNYGYTF.

This rearrangement joins TRBV7-3 to TRBJ1-2; TRBD1 matches 9 bases. The CDR3 sequence is 13 residues long. The germline CDR1 and CDR2 sequences are SGHTA and FQGTGA. The junction had 2 bases not matched to a gene; V was cut back by 5 bases and J by 4 bases. The CDR3 protein is CASSQDRGYGYTF. In nucleotides, the CDR3 is TGTGCCAGCAGCCAGGACAGGGGCTATGGCTACACCTTC.

This clone was picked up one time. The chain couples TRBV4-1 to TRBJ2-3, with a weak D call TRBD1 (5 bases). V gave up 4 bases and J gave up 3 bases, with 11 bases separating them. The CDR3 consists of 14 residues. Germline loops: CDR1 MGHRA, CDR2 YSYEKL. The CDR3 region is CASSPIGATDTQYF. Written as DNA, the CDR3 is TGCGCCAGCAGCCCAATAGGGGCAACAGATACGCAGTATTTT.

V usage is TRBV21-1 and J usage is TRBJ1-2; the table's D gene call, TRBD1, was not cross checked with the DNA. TRBV21-1 is assigned pseudogene status. The CDR3 sequence is 16 residues long. CDR3 DNA: TGTGCCAGCAGCAAAGGGGGCAGGGGCAGAGGCTATGGCTACACCTTC. Its translation: CASSKGGRGRGYGYTF.

This sequence joins TRBV15 and TRBJ1-2; no reliable D call. CDR1 is LNHNV and CDR2 is YYDKDF in the germline V gene (reference sequence). Trimming pared 0 bases from V and 7 bases from J, leaving 18 bases between. The CDR3 spans 16 residues. The CDR3 DNA reads TGTGCCACCAGCAGAGATATAGGGAGCCGTTCTGGTGGCTACACCTTC. It yields the protein CATSRDIGSRSGGYTF.

The chain combines TRBV19 with TRBJ1-1; tentative D call: TRBD1 (5 bases). Germline V gives CDR1 LNHDA, CDR2 SQIVND (reference sequence). Trimming took off 1 base at V and 9 bases at J, with 9 bases between the two ends. This CDR3 is 12 amino acids long. The DNA of the CDR3 is TGTGCCAGTAGTATAGGGGGGACTCAAGCTTTCTTT. It codes for CASSIGGTQAFF. Drawing the rest from reference TRBV19 and TRBJ1-1, the complete variable domain is DGGITQSPKYLFRKEGQNVTLSCEQNLNHDAMYWYRQDPGQGLRLIYYSQIVNDFQKGDIAEGYSVSREKKESFPLTVTSAQKNPTAFYLCASSIGGTQAFFGQGTRLTVV.

The chain couples TRBV12-3 or TRBV12-4 to TRBJ1-2; D is unclear. The V gene lost 2 bases and the J gene lost 4 bases, with 5 bases spanning the gap. The CDR3 totals 12 residues. In DNA form, the CDR3 reads TGTGCCAGCAGTTTATCCAGCTATGGCTACACCTTC. Protein product: CASSLSSYGYTF.

The rearrangement uses TRBV10-3 and TRBJ1-1; 9 bases fit TRBD1. J was trimmed by 5 bases and V by 2 bases; bases with no gene match: 9. The CDR3 consists of 16 residues. Germline-derived CDR1 and CDR2 are ENHRY and SYGVKD. For the CDR3, the DNA is TGTGCCATCAGTGAGGCGGGACAGGGTGTGCGAACTGAAGCTTTCTTT. Translation gives CAISEAGQGVRTEAFF.

The genes are TRBV7-6 and TRBJ1-1; D unclear. The CDR3 totals 13 residues. V lost 10 bases, J lost 4 bases, and 16 bases lay in between. The germline V gene has CDR1 SGHVS and CDR2 FNYEAQ. The DNA of the CDR3 is TGTGCCACCACGTCTGGGAGGAGCACTGAAGCTTTCTTT. It encodes CATTSGRSTEAFF.

This chain links TRBV5-4 with TRBJ2-3; 8 bases are a match to TRBD2. This CDR3 has 19 residues. CDR1 and CDR2 (germline): SGHNT, YYREEE (reference sequence). Losses at the gene ends were 1 base for V and 0 bases for J; bases not matched to a gene: 13. In DNA, the CDR3 is TGTGCCAGCAGCTTGCTGGGCGGGGGGAGTTATTCTAGCACAGATACGCAGTATTTT. Its protein is CASSLLGGGSYSSTDTQYF.

This clone was picked up a small number of times. V is TRBV7-2 and J is TRBJ2-7, with 10 bases matching TRBD2. V gave up 5 bases and J gave up 2 bases; unmatched junction bases: 3. In germline, CDR1 is SGHTA, CDR2 FQGNSA. This CDR3 has 14 residues. The CDR3 sequence is CASSRTSGTYEQYF. Here the CDR3 DNA reads TGTGCCAGCAGCCGTACTAGCGGGACCTACGAGCAGTACTTC.

The chain uses TRBV7-2 and TRBJ1-2; 9 bases align to TRBD1. Trimming at V came to 6 bases and at J to 5 bases, leaving 7 bases not matched to a gene. CDR1 and CDR2 (germline): SGHTA, FQGNSA. The CDR3 runs 14 residues. CDR3 nucleotides: TGTGCCAGCAGTTTCGACAGGGGGTCGTATGGCTACACCTTC. It yields the protein CASSFDRGSYGYTF.

The chain uses TRBV27 and TRBJ1-6; possible D gene TRBD1, 5 bases. V was cut by 4 bases and J by 14 bases, with 21 bases left in between. The CDR3 is 15 residues long. The germline V gene has CDR1 MNHEY and CDR2 SMNVEV (reference sequence). The chain's CDR3 is CASSYSSAGWVTLHF. The CDR3 DNA follows: TGTGCCAGCAGTTACTCGTCGGCAGGGTGGGTCACCCTCCACTTT.

This chain uses TRBV29-1 with TRBJ1-2; no firm D call. CDR3 length: 11 amino acids. CDR1 SQVTM and CDR2 ANQGSEA come from the germline V gene. The ends were cut back, 6 bases at V and 8 bases at J, with 13 bases in the middle. CDR3 nucleotide sequence: TGCAGCGTCCGACTAGGCGAGGGCTACACCTTC. Residues: CSVRLGEGYTF.

The chain combines TRBV12-3 or TRBV12-4 with TRBJ2-7; no clear D gene. The V end was cut by 3 bases, the J end by 5 bases, with 5 bases between. The CDR3 runs 11 residues. As DNA, the CDR3 is TGTGCCAGCAGTTTTGCTAACGAGCAGTACTTC. Translation: CASSFANEQYF.

The chain couples TRBV7-6 to TRBJ2-2; D gene unclear. With 3 bases removed from V and 3 bases from J, the gap between germline ends came to 8 bases. Germline loops: CDR1 SGHVS, CDR2 FNYEAQ. The CDR3 is 14 residues long. CDR3 residues: CASSLAEYTGELFF. CDR3 nucleotide sequence: TGTGCCAGCAGCTTGGCAGAATACACCGGGGAGCTGTTTTTT. The variable domain in full, completed from reference TRBV7-6 and TRBJ2-2, reads GAGVSQSPRYKVTKRGQDVALRCDPISGHVSLYWYRQALGQGPEFLTYFNYEAQQDKSGLPNDRFSAERPEGSISTLTIQRTEQRDSAMYRCASSLAEYTGELFFGEGSRLTVL.

The chain recombines TRBV7-2 with TRBJ2-7; 9 positions agree with TRBD1. Germline V gene data show CDR1 as SGHTA and CDR2 as FQGNSA. This CDR3 has 14 amino acids. V shed 4 bases and J 2 bases; nucleotides not matched to a gene: 3. The CDR3 DNA sequence: TGTGCCAGCAGCTCAGACAGGGGGGCCTACGAGCAGTACTTC. Its protein product is CASSSDRGAYEQYF.

The chain joins TRBV18 to TRBJ2-7; perhaps TRBD1 as D (5 bases). Trimming took 8 bases from V and 2 from J, leaving 13 bases between them. This CDR3 has 13 amino acids. Germline values: CDR1 KGHSH, CDR2 LQKENI. CDR3 nucleotides: TGTGCCAGCAGTGGGGCACGCGCCTACGAGCAGTACTTC. Protein product: CASSGARAYEQYF.